What follows are 16 T cell receptor beta chains derived from one specimen sequenced in a study of T-cell memory formation after mild COVID-19. TCRdb used MiXCR to reprocess the 5' RACE reads, holding one entry per CDR3 protein. Here the sample spans roughly 580,000 distinct CDR3 sequences, more than 15% being singletons. The sequenced sample was PBMCs or a T cell subset sorted from them (not recorded which). Source of these receptors: an adult woman who had mild COVID-19 (a few samples of this study predate the infection). Cell type and time point are not known.

CDR3 nucleotide sequence: TGTGCCAGCAGTTTTCGGCAACCCATGGGAACTGAAGCTTTCTTT. Translation: CASSFRQPMGTEAFF. The chain combines TRBV12-3 or TRBV12-4 with TRBJ1-1; D uncertain. V lost 3 bases and J lost 5, with 16 bases in between. This CDR3 has 15 residues.

This clonotype was detected only a few times. J is TRBJ2-5 and V is TRBV18; 8 nucleotides agree with TRBD2. V lost 3 bases, J lost 1 base, and 1 base stayed unmatched. CDR1 is KGHSH, CDR2 LQKENI, per germline. The CDR3 has 14 amino acids. CDR3 DNA: TGTGCCAGCTCACCCGGGACTAGCCAAGAGACCCAGTACTTC. Translation: CASSPGTSQETQYF.

This clonotype occurred a few times. This CDR3 is CASSSGTGEETQYF. In nucleotides, the CDR3 is TGCGCCAGCAGCTCCGGGACAGGGGAAGAGACCCAGTACTTC. This chain joins TRBV5-1 and TRBJ2-5; TRBD1 matches at 10 bases. V was clipped by 3 bases and J by 3 bases; unmatched bases: 2. Germline-derived CDR1 and CDR2 are SGHRS and YFSETQ. CDR3 length: 14 residues.

In this sample, this clonotype turned up a few times. This sequence joins TRBV4-1 and TRBJ2-1; D ambiguous. The CDR3 is made up of 17 amino acids. Germline V lookup: CDR1 MGHRA, CDR2 YSYEKL. The V end was cut by 5 bases, the J end by 0 bases, with 17 bases between. The CDR3 spells CASSIEPPMSSYNEQFF. Written as DNA, the CDR3 is TGCGCCAGCAGCATTGAGCCTCCCATGAGCTCCTACAATGAGCAGTTCTTC.

This clonotype was detected a few times. V and J are TRBV4-1 and TRBJ2-7; D is perhaps TRBD1 or TRBD2 (5 bases each). V was pared by 0 bases and J by 4 bases, with 10 bases between. Germline CDR1 and CDR2: MGHRA and YSYEKL. The CDR3 consists of 14 residues. Here the CDR3 DNA reads TGCGCCAGCAGCCAAGAGGGACCGGGGTACGAGCAGTACTTC. It is translated as CASSQEGPGYEQYF.

This clonotype was observed a handful of times. This sequence joins TRBV4-1 and TRBJ1-6, with D possibly being TRBD1 (5 bases). Germline V CDR1 and CDR2: MGHRA, YSYEKL. CDR3 length: 15 amino acids. The V end lost 0 bases, the J end lost 13 bases, and 16 bases lay between the germline ends. The CDR3 loop is CASSQDRGRAQPLHF. CDR3 bases: TGCGCCAGCAGCCAAGATAGGGGCCGGGCCCAGCCCCTCCACTTT.

In this sample, this clonotype turned up a few times. This rearrangement joins TRBV7-9 to TRBJ2-1; D not resolved. The CDR3 covers 13 residues. Per germline, CDR1 SEHNR and CDR2 FQNEAQ (reference sequence). V was shortened by 5 bases and J by 8 bases, with 13 bases between the two germline ends. The chain's CDR3 is CASSPLLFDEQFF. The DNA of the CDR3 is TGTGCCAGCAGCCCCCTTCTTTTCGATGAGCAGTTCTTC.

The chain combines TRBV6-1 with TRBJ2-2, with 7 bases matching TRBD2. With 7 bases clipped from V and 6 bases from J, the junction kept 14 bases outside the gene matches. The germline gives CDR1 MNHNS, CDR2 SASEGT. The CDR3 contains 16 residues. The CDR3 here is CASTEKVGLGPGELFF. The CDR3 bases are TGTGCCAGCACCGAAAAAGTAGGACTAGGACCCGGGGAGCTGTTTTTT.

The rearrangement links TRBV6-6 to TRBJ2-1; TRBD2 matches 9 bases. J lost 3 bases, V lost 5 bases, and 8 bases had no gene match. Germline assignment: CDR1 MNHNY and CDR2 SVGAGI (reference sequence). The CDR3 is 16 residues long. The CDR3 DNA sequence: TGTGCCAGCAGTAAAGCTAGCGGGACCAACTACAATGAGCAGTTCTTC. It is translated as CASSKASGTNYNEQFF.

V and J are TRBV10-3 and TRBJ2-3, with 9 bases lining up with TRBD1. Unmatched junction bases numbered 15, after V lost 6 bases and J lost 2 bases. The CDR3 is made up of 18 amino acids. Germline lookup yields CDR1 ENHRY and CDR2 SYGVKD. DNA of the CDR3: TGTGCCATCAGACACCAAAGGACAGGGGTAGGGACCACAGATACGCAGTATTTT. The encoded protein is CAIRHQRTGVGTTDTQYF.

The rearrangement links TRBV6-5 to TRBJ1-2; TRBD1 matches 11 bases. There are 14 residues in the CDR3. Germline assignment: CDR1 MNHEY and CDR2 SVGAGI. V was clipped by 6 bases and J by 7 bases; unmatched bases: 7. CDR3 bases: TGTGCCAGCAGGAGTTCGGGACAGGGGGGTGGCTACACCTTC. Its protein is CASRSSGQGGGYTF.

This clonotype was recorded a few times. The chain recombines TRBV5-1 with TRBJ2-7; 8 bases fit TRBD1. Trimming cost V 5 bases and J 5 bases; bases outside gene matches: 9. The CDR3 is made up of 14 amino acids. CDR1 is SGHRS, CDR2 YFSETQ, per germline. CDR3 sequence: CASRHTGGRDEQYF. The DNA of the CDR3 is TGCGCCAGCAGACATACAGGGGGAAGGGACGAGCAGTACTTC. Combining the CDR3 with reference TRBV5-1 and TRBJ2-7 gives the whole variable domain KAGVTQTPRYLIKTRGQQVTLSCSPISGHRSVSWYQQTPGQGLQFLFEYFSETQRNKGNFPGRFSGRQFSNSRSEMNVSTLELGDSALYLCASRHTGGRDEQYFGPGTRLTVT.

In its sample, this clonotype was seen a few times. V is TRBV20-1 and J is TRBJ2-7; TRBD1 matches 8 bases. The CDR3 sequence is 13 residues long. Germline trimming cut 6 bases from V and 4 bases from J; bases unmatched to any gene: 8. The V gene's germline CDR1 is DFQATT and CDR2 SNEGSKA (reference sequence). The CDR3 DNA sequence: TGCAGTGCACCGGGACAGGAGACTTACGAGCAGTACTTC. This gives the protein CSAPGQETYEQYF.

V is TRBV7-8 and J is TRBJ1-1, with 10 bases aligning to TRBD1. J lost 2 bases, V lost 1 base, and 4 bases had no gene match. The CDR3 has 16 amino acids. From germline, CDR1 is SGHVS and CDR2 FQNEAQ. The DNA of the CDR3 is TGTGCCAGCAGCTTAGGGGGACAGGGGACCAACACTGAAGCTTTCTTT. Residues: CASSLGGQGTNTEAFF.

V and J are TRBV15 and TRBJ2-1; TRBD2 matches 10 bases. This CDR3 spans 15 amino acids. J was trimmed by 4 bases and V by 1 base; bases with no gene match: 1. CDR1 is LNHNV, CDR2 YYDKDF, per germline (reference sequence). CDR3 nucleotide sequence: TGTGCCACCAGCAGAGTAGCGGGGGGATACAATGAGCAGTTCTTC. Translation: CATSRVAGGYNEQFF.

This clonotype was recorded at least ten times. This rearrangement joins TRBV6-2 or TRBV6-3 to TRBJ2-7; 7 bases align to TRBD2. Germline CDR1 and CDR2: MNHEY and SVGEGT. The CDR3 is 13 amino acids. After removal of 8 bases from V and 5 bases from J, the junction contained 9 bases not matched to a gene. Here the CDR3 DNA reads TGTGCCAGCCGGCGGGCTAGCGGAGACGAGCAGTACTTC. Protein product: CASRRASGDEQYF.